Each of the 10 T cell receptor beta chains below was sequenced from the same sample in a study of T cells after yellow fever vaccination. Via MiXCR, TCRdb re-called the 5' RACE reads, giving one row per CDR3 protein. The sample holds nearly 350,000 distinct CDR3 sequences, 8.1% seen once. The sequencing used PBMCs, collected 35 to 50 days after the first yellow fever vaccination. These receptors came from a man younger than 30 who received the YFV17D yellow fever vaccine.

This clonotype was seen a few times. V gene TRBV11-2 combines with J gene TRBJ2-3, with D possibly being TRBD1 or TRBD2 (5 bases each). The V gene's germline CDR1 is SGHAT and CDR2 FQNNGV. CDR3 length: 15 amino acids. The ends were cut back, 5 bases at V and 6 bases at J, with 18 bases in the middle. The DNA of the CDR3 is TGTGCCAGCAGCCCTCGGGGCCCTATCGCTGATACGCAGTATTTT. Encoded protein: CASSPRGPIADTQYF.

The rearrangement joins TRBV6-5 to TRBJ1-1, with TRBD1 as a possible D gene (5 bases). This CDR3 is built from 12 residues. Per germline, CDR1 MNHEY and CDR2 SVGAGI. V gave up 5 bases and J gave up 3 bases, with 7 bases separating them. The CDR3 nucleotides read TGTGCCAGCAGTGGGGGTTACACTGAAGCTTTCTTT. The encoded protein is CASSGGYTEAFF.

For this clonotype: This may be a read error: a much more frequent sequence differs by one nucleotide. Here the CDR3 DNA reads TGCGCCAGCAGCTCCGAAGCCGTGGATACGCCGTATTTT. This encodes CASSSEAVDTPYF. The chain recombines TRBV5-1 with TRBJ2-3, with no clear D. The germline CDR1 and CDR2 sequences are SGHRS and YFSETQ. The CDR3 totals 13 residues.

This clonotype showed up many times. V gene TRBV29-1 combines with J gene TRBJ2-1; D gene ambiguous. The CDR3 has 13 amino acids. Germline-derived CDR1 and CDR2 are SQVTM and ANQGSEA. The V and J ends lost 7 bases and 3 bases respectively, with 13 bases between them. The CDR3 region has the DNA TGCAGCGCTTCCCCCGCCAGCTACAATGAGCAGTTCTTC. This encodes CSASPASYNEQFF.

V usage is TRBV4-1 and J usage is TRBJ1-1; 7 nucleotides match TRBD1. The CDR3 is made up of 14 amino acids. The germline gives CDR1 MGHRA, CDR2 YSYEKL. J lost 4 bases, V lost 2 bases, and 4 bases had no gene match. CDR3 in amino acids: CASSQQGGSTEAFF. CDR3 DNA sequence: TGCGCCAGCAGCCAACAGGGGGGCTCCACTGAAGCTTTCTTT.

The rearrangement uses TRBV29-1 and TRBJ1-1; D not certain. Germline V lookup: CDR1 SQVTM, CDR2 ANQGSEA. V was pared by 4 bases and J by 1 base, with 4 bases between. There are 11 residues in the CDR3. The CDR3 sequence: CSVGANTEAFF. The CDR3 DNA reads as TGCAGCGTTGGGGCGAACACTGAAGCTTTCTTT. Full variable domain (remainder filled in from reference TRBV29-1 and TRBJ1-1): SAVISQKPSRDICQRGTSLTIQCQVDSQVTMMFWYRQQPGQSLTLIATANQGSEATYESGFVIDKFPISRPNLTFSTLTVSNMSPEDSSIYLCSVGANTEAFFGQGTRLTVV.

This clonotype was picked up a small number of times. The V and J genes are TRBV19 and TRBJ1-5; D is undetermined. CDR1 LNHDA and CDR2 SQIVND come from the germline V gene (reference sequence). Deletions cut 7 bases from V and 3 bases from J, with 16 bases between. This CDR3 has 15 amino acids. In DNA, the CDR3 is TGTGCCAGTACCGCGGCTGGCAGGTACAATCAGCCCCAGCATTTT. This gives the protein CASTAAGRYNQPQHF.

The chain combines TRBV29-1 with TRBJ1-3, with D perhaps matching TRBD1 (5 bases). The CDR3 loop spans 15 amino acids. Per germline, CDR1 SQVTM and CDR2 ANQGSEA. V lost 4 bases and J lost 3, with 16 bases in between. CDR3 in DNA: TGCAGCGTTGCCCGAAGGTCGACAGTTGGAAACACCATATATTTT. It specifies CSVARRSTVGNTIYF.

The table lists this clonotype with a few counts. The V gene is TRBV5-6, the J gene TRBJ2-3; 7 bases are a match to TRBD1. V shed 6 bases, J shed 0 bases, and the junction held 4 bases outside the gene matches. This CDR3 has 14 residues. The germline gives CDR1 SGHDT, CDR2 YYEEEE. The CDR3 here is CASNLQGSTDTQYF. The CDR3 DNA sequence: TGTGCCAGCAACCTACAGGGGAGCACAGATACGCAGTATTTT.

The rearrangement uses TRBV19 and TRBJ2-5; a weak D match, TRBD2 (6 bases). There are 16 residues in the CDR3. Trimming took off 6 bases at V and 0 bases at J, with 17 bases between the two ends. CDR1 is LNHDA, CDR2 SQIVND, per germline (reference sequence). CDR3 in amino acids: CASSMGYGGYQETQYF. The CDR3 region has the DNA TGTGCCAGTAGCATGGGGTATGGAGGGTACCAAGAGACCCAGTACTTC.